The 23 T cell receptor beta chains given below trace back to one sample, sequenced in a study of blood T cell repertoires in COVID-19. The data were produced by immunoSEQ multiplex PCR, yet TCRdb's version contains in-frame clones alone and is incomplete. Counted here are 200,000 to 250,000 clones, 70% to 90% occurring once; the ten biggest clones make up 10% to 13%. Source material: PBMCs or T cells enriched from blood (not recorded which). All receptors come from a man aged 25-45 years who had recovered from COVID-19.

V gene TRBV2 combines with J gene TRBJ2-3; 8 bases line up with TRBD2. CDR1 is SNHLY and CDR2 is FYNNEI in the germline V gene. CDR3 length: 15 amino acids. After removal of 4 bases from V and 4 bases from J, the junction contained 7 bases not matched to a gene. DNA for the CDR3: TGTGCCAGCAGTGCAACAGGGCGGGGGGCAGATACGCAGTATTTT. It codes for CASSATGRGADTQYF.

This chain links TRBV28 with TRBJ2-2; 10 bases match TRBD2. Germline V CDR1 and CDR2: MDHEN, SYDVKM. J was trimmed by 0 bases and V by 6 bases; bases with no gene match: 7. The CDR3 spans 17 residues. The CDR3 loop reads CASSQTGLAANTGELFF. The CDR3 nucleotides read TGTGCCAGCAGCCAAACCGGACTAGCGGCGAACACCGGGGAGCTGTTTTTT.

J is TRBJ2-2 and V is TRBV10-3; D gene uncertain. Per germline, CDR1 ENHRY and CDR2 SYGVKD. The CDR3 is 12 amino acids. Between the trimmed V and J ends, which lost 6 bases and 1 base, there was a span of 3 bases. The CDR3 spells CAISRNTGELFF. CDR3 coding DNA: TGTGCCATCAGCCGGAACACCGGGGAGCTGTTTTTT.

The CDR3 is CASGLGLAGVLSTDTQYF. CDR3 sequence (DNA): TGTGCTAGTGGTTTGGGCCTAGCGGGAGTACTAAGCACAGATACGCAGTATTTT. The V gene is TRBV12-5, the J gene TRBJ2-3; TRBD2 matches at 10 bases. This CDR3 is 18 amino acids long. Germline CDR1 LGHNT, CDR2 FRNRAP. J lost 0 bases, V lost 1 base, and 7 bases had no gene match.

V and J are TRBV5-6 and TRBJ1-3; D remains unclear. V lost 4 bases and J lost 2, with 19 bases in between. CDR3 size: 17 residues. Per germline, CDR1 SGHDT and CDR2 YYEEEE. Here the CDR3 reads CASSTGPSIIPGNTIYF. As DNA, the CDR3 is TGTGCCAGCAGCACCGGACCTAGCATTATTCCTGGAAACACCATATATTTT.

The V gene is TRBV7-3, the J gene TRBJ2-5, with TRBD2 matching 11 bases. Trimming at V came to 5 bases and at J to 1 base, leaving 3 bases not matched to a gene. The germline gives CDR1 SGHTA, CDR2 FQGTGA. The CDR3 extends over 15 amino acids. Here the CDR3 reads CASSRLAGPQETQYF. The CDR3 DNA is TGTGCCAGCAGCAGACTAGCGGGGCCCCAAGAGACCCAGTACTTC.

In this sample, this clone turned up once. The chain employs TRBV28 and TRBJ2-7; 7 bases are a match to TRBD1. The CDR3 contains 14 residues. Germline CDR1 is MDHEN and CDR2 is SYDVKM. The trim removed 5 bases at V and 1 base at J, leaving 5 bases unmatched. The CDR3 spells CASSQPGQSYEQYF. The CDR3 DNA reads TGTGCCAGCAGTCAACCGGGACAGTCCTACGAGCAGTACTTC.

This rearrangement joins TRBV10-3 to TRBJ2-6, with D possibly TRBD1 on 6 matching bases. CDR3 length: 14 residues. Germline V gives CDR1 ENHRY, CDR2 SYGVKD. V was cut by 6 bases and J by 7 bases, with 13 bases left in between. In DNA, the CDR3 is TGTGCCATCAGGGACAGCTCTGACGCCAACGTCCTGACTTTC. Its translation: CAIRDSSDANVLTF.

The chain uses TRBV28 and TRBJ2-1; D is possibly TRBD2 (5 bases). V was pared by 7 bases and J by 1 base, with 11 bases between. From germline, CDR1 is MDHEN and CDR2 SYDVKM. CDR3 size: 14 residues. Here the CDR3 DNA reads TGTGCCAGCATCGGGGTCACATCCTACAATGAGCAGTTCTTC. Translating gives CASIGVTSYNEQFF. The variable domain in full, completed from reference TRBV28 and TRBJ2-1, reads DVKVTQSSRYLVKRTGEKVFLECVQDMDHENMFWYRQDPGLGLRLIYFSYDVKMKEKGDIPEGYSVSREKKERFSLILESASTNQTSMYLCASIGVTSYNEQFFGPGTRLTVL.

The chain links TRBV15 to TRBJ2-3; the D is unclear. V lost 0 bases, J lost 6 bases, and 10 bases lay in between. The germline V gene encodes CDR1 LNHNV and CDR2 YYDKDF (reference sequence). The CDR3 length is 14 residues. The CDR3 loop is CATSREPIGDTQYF. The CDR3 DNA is TGTGCCACCAGCAGAGAACCAATCGGGGATACGCAGTATTTT.

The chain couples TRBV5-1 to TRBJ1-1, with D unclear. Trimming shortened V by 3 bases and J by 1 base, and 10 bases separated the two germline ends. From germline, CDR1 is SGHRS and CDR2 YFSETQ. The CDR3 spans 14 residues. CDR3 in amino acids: CASSSYDKNTEAFF. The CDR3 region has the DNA TGCGCCAGCAGCTCTTACGACAAGAACACTGAAGCTTTCTTT. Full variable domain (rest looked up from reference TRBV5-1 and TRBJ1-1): KAGVTQTPRYLIKTRGQQVTLSCSPISGHRSVSWYQQTPGQGLQFLFEYFSETQRNKGNFPGRFSGRQFSNSRSEMNVSTLELGDSALYLCASSSYDKNTEAFFGQGTRLTVV.

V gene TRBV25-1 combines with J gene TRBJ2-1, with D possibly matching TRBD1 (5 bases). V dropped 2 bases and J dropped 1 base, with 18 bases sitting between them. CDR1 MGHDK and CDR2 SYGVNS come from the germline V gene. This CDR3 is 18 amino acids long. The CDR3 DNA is TGTGCCAGCAGTGAAAACCAGTTCTCAGGGCCTTCCTACAATGAGCAGTTCTTC. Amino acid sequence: CASSENQFSGPSYNEQFF.

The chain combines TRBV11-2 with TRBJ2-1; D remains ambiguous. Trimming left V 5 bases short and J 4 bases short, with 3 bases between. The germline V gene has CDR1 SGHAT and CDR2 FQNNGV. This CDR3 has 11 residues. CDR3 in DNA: TGTGCCAGCAGCCCATACAATGAGCAGTTCTTC. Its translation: CASSPYNEQFF.

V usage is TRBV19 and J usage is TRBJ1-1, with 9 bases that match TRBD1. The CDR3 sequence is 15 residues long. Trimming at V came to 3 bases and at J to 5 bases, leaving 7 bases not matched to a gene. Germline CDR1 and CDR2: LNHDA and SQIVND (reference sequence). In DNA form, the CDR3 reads TGTGCCAGTAGTATTAGACAGGGGGTGAGGACTGAAGCTTTCTTT. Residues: CASSIRQGVRTEAFF.

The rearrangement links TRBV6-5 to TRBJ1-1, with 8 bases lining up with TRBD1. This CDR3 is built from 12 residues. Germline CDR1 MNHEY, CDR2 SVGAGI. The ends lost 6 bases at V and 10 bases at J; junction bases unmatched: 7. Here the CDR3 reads CASRRTGLVAFF. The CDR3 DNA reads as TGTGCCAGCAGAAGGACAGGGCTAGTAGCTTTCTTT.

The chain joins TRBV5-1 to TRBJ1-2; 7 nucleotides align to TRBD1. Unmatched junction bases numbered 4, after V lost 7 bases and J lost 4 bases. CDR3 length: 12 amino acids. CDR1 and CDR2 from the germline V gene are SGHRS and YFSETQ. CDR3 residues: CASGDSSYGYTF. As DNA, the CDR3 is TGCGCCAGCGGGGACAGCTCCTATGGCTACACCTTC.

DNA for the CDR3: TGCGCCAGCAGCCCCAGGACTAGCGGGAGAGGGGGTGAAGAAAACATTCAGTACTTC. The encoded protein is CASSPRTSGRGGEENIQYF. The chain employs TRBV5-1 and TRBJ2-4, with 13 bases matching TRBD2. CDR3 length: 19 residues. V dropped 4 bases and J dropped 5; count of bases not matched to a gene: 15. The germline V gene has CDR1 SGHRS and CDR2 YFSETQ.

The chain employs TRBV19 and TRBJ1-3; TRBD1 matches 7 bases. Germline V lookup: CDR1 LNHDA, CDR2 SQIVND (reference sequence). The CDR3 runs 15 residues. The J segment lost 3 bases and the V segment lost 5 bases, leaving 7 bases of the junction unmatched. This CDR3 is CASSLGDRGGNTIYF. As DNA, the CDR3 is TGTGCCAGTAGTCTGGGGGACAGAGGTGGAAACACCATATATTTT.

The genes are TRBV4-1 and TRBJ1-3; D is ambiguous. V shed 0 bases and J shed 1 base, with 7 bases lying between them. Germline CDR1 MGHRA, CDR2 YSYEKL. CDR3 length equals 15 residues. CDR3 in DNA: TGCGCCAGCAGCCAAGAATCAGTTTCTGGAAACACCATATATTTT. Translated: CASSQESVSGNTIYF.

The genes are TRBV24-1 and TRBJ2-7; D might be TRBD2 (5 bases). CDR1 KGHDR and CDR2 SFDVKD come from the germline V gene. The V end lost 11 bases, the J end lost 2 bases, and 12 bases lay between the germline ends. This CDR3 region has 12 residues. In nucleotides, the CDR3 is TGTGCCAACGCGGGCGGCACCTACGAGCAGTACTTC. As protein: CANAGGTYEQYF.

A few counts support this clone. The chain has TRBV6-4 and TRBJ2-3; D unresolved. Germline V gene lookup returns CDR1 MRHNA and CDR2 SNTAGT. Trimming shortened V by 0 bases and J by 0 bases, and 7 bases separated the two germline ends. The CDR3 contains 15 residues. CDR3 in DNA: TGTGCCAGCAGTGACTCAGAGACTAGCACAGATACGCAGTATTTT. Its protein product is CASSDSETSTDTQYF.

As DNA, the CDR3 is TGTGCCATCAGTCAGGGGGGGACAGGGGACAATCAGCCCCAGCATTTT. Amino acid sequence: CAISQGGTGDNQPQHF. The V and J genes are TRBV10-3 and TRBJ1-5; TRBD1 matches 10 bases. Trimming cost V 5 bases and J 3 bases; bases outside gene matches: 7. The length of the CDR3 is 16 residues. The germline V gene has CDR1 ENHRY and CDR2 SYGVKD.

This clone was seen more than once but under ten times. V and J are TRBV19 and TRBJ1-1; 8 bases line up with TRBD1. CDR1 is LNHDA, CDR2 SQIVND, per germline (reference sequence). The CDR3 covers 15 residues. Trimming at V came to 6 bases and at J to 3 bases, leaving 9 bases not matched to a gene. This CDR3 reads CASRLGTGGYTEAFF. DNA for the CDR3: TGTGCCAGTAGACTAGGGACAGGCGGATACACTGAAGCTTTCTTT.